The text below deals with one T cell receptor (beta chain). Authors' data handling: Nucleated cell counts were estimated from reference gene primer amplification. Sequencing was performed with immunoSEQ multiplex PCR; in TCRdb, only in-frame clones are kept and a portion is missing. The V and J calls and clone size are taken from that table; D and trimming were inferred from the DNA. The sample holds fewer than 150,000 clones, over 75% seen once. The sample originates from a study of blood T cell repertoires in COVID-19. The ends were cut back, 3 bases at V and 6 bases at J, with 14 bases in the middle. Germline assignment: CDR1 MNHNS and CDR2 SASEGT. CDR3 size: 14 residues.

Sequencing was carried out using peripheral blood. The chain uses TRBV6-1 and TRBJ1-1, with a weak D call TRBD1 (6 bases). This receptor was obtained from a man between 45 and 60 years old with acute or convalescent COVID-19. The DNA of the CDR3 is TGTGCCAGCAGTGATTCCAGGGGTGTGGCTGAAGCTTTCTTT. It encodes CASSDSRGVAEAFF.